The 22 T cell receptor beta chains reported below all come from one sample, sequenced in a study of T cell repertoires in cytomegalovirus infection. TCRdb ran MiXCR on the reads and lists one entry per CDR3 protein. Of roughly 500,000 distinct CDR3 sequences detected, 33% appear once; the ten largest clones hold roughly 15%. For these TCRs, the target antigens are not known. Specimen: cultured PBMCs, collected from culture after CMV antigen stimulation. Receptors originate from a human donor in good health (CMV status not recorded). Some clones in this sample may be carry-over from other donors' samples.

The rearrangement joins TRBV25-1 to TRBJ1-1; D is undetermined. The CDR3 extends over 14 amino acids. Trimming took off 2 bases at V and 1 base at J, with 8 bases between the two ends. Germline CDR1 MGHDK, CDR2 SYGVNS. The CDR3, as DNA: TGTGCCAGCAGTGAAAACGGGCCGAACACTGAAGCTTTCTTT. It specifies CASSENGPNTEAFF.

This clonotype has ten or more counts. V is TRBV12-3 or TRBV12-4 and J is TRBJ2-4, with 11 bases matching TRBD2. V lost 8 bases, J lost 8 bases, and 5 bases stayed unmatched. The CDR3 is made up of 13 amino acids. The CDR3 here is CASGTSGSYIQYF. In nucleotides, the CDR3 is TGTGCCAGCGGAACTAGCGGGAGTTACATTCAGTACTTC.

The chain uses TRBV12-3 or TRBV12-4 and TRBJ2-1, with D hard to call. The V end was cut by 7 bases, the J end by 8 bases, with 12 bases between. The CDR3 length is 12 residues. DNA of the CDR3: TGTGCCAGCATGCTAAGTGGGTATGAGCAGTTCTTC. Its translation: CASMLSGYEQFF.

The table lists this clonotype with a few counts. V usage is TRBV12-3 or TRBV12-4 and J usage is TRBJ2-5, with TRBD1 matching 9 bases. The V and J ends lost 6 bases and 4 bases, in that order; junction bases with no gene match: 3. The CDR3 runs to 13 residues. CDR3 region: CASRAGQGETQYF. The CDR3 nucleotides read TGTGCCAGCAGAGCGGGACAGGGAGAGACCCAGTACTTC.

Comments on this clonotype: A single base separates this from a much larger clone, so it may be a read error. The conserved phenylalanine or tryptophan is not found at the CDR3 terminus, so this likely reflects a read error. The chain links TRBV7-6 to TRBJ2-1; D unclear. Germline CDR1 and CDR2: SGHVS and FNYEAQ. Trimming pared 4 bases from V and 6 bases from J, leaving 16 bases between. The CDR3 spans 15 residues. Here the CDR3 reads CASSSPADSGNEQFC. CDR3 sequence (DNA): TGTGCCAGCAGCTCTCCCGCCGATTCGGGCAATGAGCAGTTCTGC.

The chain carries TRBV4-1 and TRBJ2-1, with D maybe TRBD2 (5 bases). Trimming removed 4 bases at V and 8 bases at J, with 15 bases between. The V gene's germline CDR1 is MGHRA and CDR2 YSYEKL. The CDR3 has 14 residues. This chain's CDR3 is CASSRGLWTYEQFF. CDR3 DNA: TGCGCCAGCAGCCGCGGACTTTGGACCTATGAGCAGTTCTTC.

This clonotype was detected once. V and J are TRBV7-2 and TRBJ2-2; D might be TRBD1 (5 bases). V gave up 1 base and J gave up 5 bases, with 14 bases separating them. The germline V gene encodes CDR1 SGHTA and CDR2 FQGNSA. This CDR3 contains 16 residues. The DNA of the CDR3 is TGTGCCAGCAGCTTAGATCCAGGGCCGCGGACCGGGGAGCTGTTTTTT. It specifies CASSLDPGPRTGELFF.

At least ten counts were recorded for this clonotype. V and J are TRBV11-2 and TRBJ1-5; D might be TRBD1 (6 bases). CDR1 and CDR2 from the germline V gene are SGHAT and FQNNGV. V shed 1 base and J shed 3 bases, with 7 bases lying between them. This CDR3 is built from 14 residues. The CDR3 DNA sequence: TGTGCCAGCAGCTTAGCAGGGGCCAATCAGCCCCAGCATTTT. Translating it yields CASSLAGANQPQHF.

This clonotype was seen a handful of times. The chain has TRBV19 and TRBJ2-5; 15 bases match TRBD2. CDR1 LNHDA and CDR2 SQIVND come from the germline V gene (reference sequence). The ends lost 4 bases at V and 2 bases at J; junction bases unmatched: 5. This CDR3 spans 17 amino acids. CDR3 amino acids: CASSRGLAGGRQETQYF. CDR3 DNA: TGTGCCAGTAGTAGGGGACTAGCGGGAGGTAGGCAAGAGACCCAGTACTTC.

The CDR3: CASSQEGWEQTDTQYF. The CDR3 nucleotides read TGCGCCAGCAGCCAAGAGGGGTGGGAGCAGACAGATACGCAGTATTTT. The rearrangement joins TRBV4-1 to TRBJ2-3; weak D call: TRBD2 (5 bases). V was clipped by 0 bases and J by 3 bases, with 13 bases between them. The CDR3 sequence is 16 residues long. Germline V gene lookup returns CDR1 MGHRA and CDR2 YSYEKL.

This rearrangement joins TRBV11-2 to TRBJ2-3, with TRBD2 matching 7 bases. There are 17 residues in the CDR3. V was pared by 2 bases and J by 1 base, with 9 bases of the junction left unmatched. CDR1 is SGHAT, CDR2 FQNNGV, per germline. CDR3 nucleotides: TGTGCCAGCAGCTTATTCGGGAGGCTGGGCCGCACAGATACGCAGTATTTT. The encoded protein is CASSLFGRLGRTDTQYF.

This rearrangement joins TRBV5-6 to TRBJ2-2; TRBD1 aligns across 7 bases. V gave up 1 base and J gave up 6 bases; unmatched junction bases: 6. The CDR3 length is 15 residues. The germline V gene has CDR1 SGHDT and CDR2 YYEEEE. The CDR3 DNA is TGTGCCAGCAGCTTGTACGACAGGGCGGCCGGGGAGCTGTTTTTT. Translated, it gives CASSLYDRAAGELFF.

The table lists this clonotype with a few counts. The chain employs TRBV6-6 and TRBJ2-7, with D possibly TRBD2 on 5 matching bases. The CDR3 has 15 amino acids. The germline V gene encodes CDR1 MNHNY and CDR2 SVGAGI (reference sequence). V gave up 2 bases and J gave up 4 bases, with 15 bases separating them. In nucleotides, the CDR3 is TGTGCCAGCAGTTACGAGTCTACCGGGGAATACGAGCAGTACGTC. This encodes CASSYESTGEYEQYV.

This clonotype has just a few counts. The chain combines TRBV4-3 with TRBJ2-5, with a weak D call TRBD2 (6 bases). The V end was cut by 0 bases, the J end by 4 bases, with 15 bases between. Looked up from germline, CDR1 is LGHNA and CDR2 is YSLEER. The CDR3 sequence is 16 residues long. The CDR3 reads CASSQDLFAGTETQYF. The CDR3 region has the DNA TGCGCCAGCAGCCAAGATCTTTTTGCGGGAACAGAGACCCAGTACTTC.

The chain uses TRBV7-6 and TRBJ2-1; D may be TRBD2 (6 bases). CDR1 is SGHVS and CDR2 is FNYEAQ in the germline V gene. V shed 5 bases and J shed 6 bases, with 17 bases lying between them. This CDR3 comprises 15 residues. The CDR3 bases are TGTGCCAGCAGCCGGCTGGTAGCGGAACTCAATGAGCAGTTCTTC. Translation: CASSRLVAELNEQFF.

This clonotype has more than one count but fewer than ten. An end of the junction does not agree with germline; a read error may underlie this. This chain joins TRBV30 and TRBJ2-5; D is tentatively TRBD1 or TRBD2 (6 bases each). Germline V gene data show CDR1 as GTSNPN and CDR2 as SVGIG (reference sequence). The CDR3 spans 14 residues. CDR3 region: CAWRGQGTQETQYF. In DNA form, the CDR3 reads TGTGCATGGAGGGGCCAGGGGACCCAAGAGACCCAGTACTTC.

The chain is built from TRBV20-1 and TRBJ2-1; 8 nucleotides line up with TRBD2. CDR1 is DFQATT, CDR2 SNEGSKA, per germline (reference sequence). This CDR3 is 15 amino acids long. The V segment lost 5 bases and the J segment 5 bases; nucleotides outside the gene matches: 11. Here the CDR3 reads CSAWGGSGSNNEQFF. In nucleotides, the CDR3 is TGCAGTGCTTGGGGGGGGAGCGGGAGTAACAATGAGCAGTTCTTC.

V usage is TRBV20-1 and J usage is TRBJ1-2, with D possibly matching TRBD1 (5 bases). V shed 0 bases and J shed 4 bases, with 21 bases lying between them. Germline V gene sequence: CDR1 DFQATT, CDR2 SNEGSKA (reference sequence). This CDR3 contains 17 residues. CDR3 coding DNA: TGCAGTGCTAGAGACCCCGGGTGGGGGGGGAGGGGCTATGGCTACACCTTC. Translating it yields CSARDPGWGGRGYGYTF.

The genes are TRBV19 and TRBJ2-2; weak D call: TRBD2 (5 bases). V shed 4 bases and J shed 3 bases, with 15 bases lying between them. Germline CDR1 LNHDA, CDR2 SQIVND (reference sequence). The CDR3 has 16 residues. The CDR3 loop is CASSNEGRTYTGELFF. The CDR3 coding sequence is TGTGCCAGTAGTAATGAGGGTCGGACTTACACCGGGGAGCTGTTTTTT.

This clonotype was seen repeatedly, ten times or more. The chain recombines TRBV4-1 with TRBJ1-2; 7 bases fit TRBD1. J was trimmed by 3 bases and V by 0 bases; bases with no gene match: 4. The CDR3 covers 15 residues. Germline CDR1 MGHRA, CDR2 YSYEKL. The CDR3, as DNA: TGCGCCAGCAGCCAAGAAGCAGGGGGGGACTATGGCTACACCTTC. The encoded protein is CASSQEAGGDYGYTF.

This clonotype was seen a few times. The V gene is TRBV24-1, the J gene TRBJ2-3; 9 positions agree with TRBD1. Germline V lookup: CDR1 KGHDR, CDR2 SFDVKD. The CDR3 contains 16 residues. Germline trimming cut 7 bases from V and 0 bases from J; bases unmatched to any gene: 7. The CDR3 bases are TGTGCCACCAGGGACAGGGGCTTAAGAAGCACAGATACGCAGTATTTT. Encoded protein: CATRDRGLRSTDTQYF.

The V call is TRBV11-3, the J call TRBJ2-1, with D uncertain. This CDR3 has 13 amino acids. The germline gives CDR1 SGHNT, CDR2 YENEEA. Between the trimmed V and J ends, which lost 3 bases and 8 bases, there was a span of 11 bases. The CDR3 coding sequence is TGTGCCAGCAGCTTTGGCGACGGGTATGAGCAGTTCTTC. This gives the protein CASSFGDGYEQFF.